The present T cell receptor beta chain was sequenced within a study of beta chain features in type 1 diabetes. Overall study results and limits: Type 1 diabetes patients had moderately but significantly shorter TCRB CDR3s in all four CD4+ subsets.

Sequenced material consisted of expressed TCRB transcripts (all of the isolated RNA was reverse transcribed). Here immunoSEQ multiplex PCR was the method, and the copy in TCRdb shows in-frame clones only, minus some. The table lists more than 150,000 clones, approximately 8.7% of them singletons. The CDR3 is made up of 15 amino acids. The V end lost 0 bases, the J end lost 4 bases, and 12 bases lay between the germline ends. Germline loops: CDR1 SEHNR, CDR2 FQNEAQ (reference sequence). Remarks on this clone: What it binds is unknown.

V and J are TRBV7-9 and TRBJ1-2; no definite D call. Specimen: central memory CD4+ T cells from blood. This sequence originates from a woman aged 25 to 39 with type 1 diabetes. The CDR3 is CASSLANGQIYGYTF. The CDR3 DNA follows: TGTGCCAGCAGCTTAGCGAATGGCCAAATCTATGGCTACACCTTC.